These 5 T cell receptor beta chains were all obtained from the same sample, sequenced in a study of T cells after yellow fever vaccination. MiXCR was run by TCRdb on the 5' RACE reads, yielding one entry per CDR3 protein. The data show 300,000 to 350,000 distinct CDR3 sequences, with 4% to 5.5% seen just once and roughly a fifth held by the top ten. The sample was PBMCs, taken 15 days after the yellow fever booster vaccination. All receptors derive from a man between 18 and 29 years old who received the YFV17D yellow fever vaccine.

This clonotype was detected many times. This chain uses TRBV29-1 with TRBJ1-5, with a tentative D call TRBD1 (5 bases). Trimming removed 6 bases from V and 0 bases from J, with 12 bases in between. This CDR3 is 14 amino acids long. Per germline, CDR1 SQVTM and CDR2 ANQGSEA. The CDR3 DNA reads TGCAGCGTCCAAACAGGCATTAGCAATCAGCCCCAGCATTTT. Translated: CSVQTGISNQPQHF.

The table lists this clonotype with many counts. The V call is TRBV7-9, the J call TRBJ2-7, with TRBD2 identical over 9 bases. Germline V gene lookup returns CDR1 SEHNR and CDR2 FQNEAQ (reference sequence). V dropped 5 bases and J dropped 3; count of bases not matched to a gene: 5. CDR3 size: 14 residues. The CDR3 sequence is CASSRGGVDYEQYV. The CDR3 coding sequence is TGTGCCAGCAGCCGCGGGGGGGTGGACTACGAGCAGTACGTC.

The chain recombines TRBV3-1 with TRBJ2-3; weak D call: TRBD2 (6 bases). Trimming pared 1 base from V and 1 base from J, leaving 15 bases between. Per the germline V gene, CDR1 is LGHDT and CDR2 is YNNKEL (reference sequence). The CDR3 loop spans 17 amino acids. The DNA for the CDR3 is TGTGCCAGCAGCCAAGTCTCTGGCGGGGAGCGCACAGATACGCAGTATTTT. This sequence encodes CASSQVSGGERTDTQYF.

The sample holds many counts of this clonotype. The rearrangement uses TRBV2 and TRBJ1-1, with 9 bases aligning to TRBD1. V lost 5 bases, J lost 10 bases, and 2 bases stayed unmatched. This CDR3 comprises 11 residues. The germline V gene has CDR1 SNHLY and CDR2 FYNNEI. For the CDR3, the DNA is TGTGCCAGCAGTTCGGACAGGGGAGCTTTCTTT. It yields the protein CASSSDRGAFF.

This clonotype was found many times. The chain joins TRBV24-1 to TRBJ2-1; 11 positions match TRBD2. Germline trimming cut 2 bases from V and 5 bases from J; bases unmatched to any gene: 10. The CDR3 totals 18 residues. The V gene's germline CDR1 is KGHDR and CDR2 SFDVKD. For the CDR3, the DNA is TGTGCCACCAGTGATTCACCGGGGACTAGCGGTAGCCACAATGAGCAGTTCTTC. Amino acid sequence: CATSDSPGTSGSHNEQFF.